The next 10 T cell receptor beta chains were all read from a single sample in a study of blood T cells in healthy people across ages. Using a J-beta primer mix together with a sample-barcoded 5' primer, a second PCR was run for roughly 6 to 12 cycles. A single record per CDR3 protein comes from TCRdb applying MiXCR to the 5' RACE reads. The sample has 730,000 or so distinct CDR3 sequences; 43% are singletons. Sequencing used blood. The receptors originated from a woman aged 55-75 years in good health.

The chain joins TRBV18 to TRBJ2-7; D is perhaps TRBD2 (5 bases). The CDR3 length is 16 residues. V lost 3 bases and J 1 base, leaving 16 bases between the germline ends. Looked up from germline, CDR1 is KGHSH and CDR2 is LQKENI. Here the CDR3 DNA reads TGTGCCAGCTCACCTCCTAAGACTACGGATTCCTACGAGCAGTACTTC. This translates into CASSPPKTTDSYEQYF.

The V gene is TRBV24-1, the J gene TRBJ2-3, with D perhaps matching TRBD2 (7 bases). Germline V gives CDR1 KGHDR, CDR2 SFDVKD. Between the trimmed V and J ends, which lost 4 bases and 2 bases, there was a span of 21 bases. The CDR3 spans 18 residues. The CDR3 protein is CATSDPLGGAYSTDTQYF. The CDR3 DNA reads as TGTGCCACCAGTGACCCCTTGGGGGGGGCCTACTCCACAGATACGCAGTATTTT.

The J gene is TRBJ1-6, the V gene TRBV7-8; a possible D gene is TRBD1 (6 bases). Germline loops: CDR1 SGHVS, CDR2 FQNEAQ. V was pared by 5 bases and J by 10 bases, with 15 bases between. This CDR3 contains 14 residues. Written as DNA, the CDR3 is TGTGCCAGCAGCCCTCAGGGGCAAGGATCACCCCTCCACTTT. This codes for CASSPQGQGSPLHF. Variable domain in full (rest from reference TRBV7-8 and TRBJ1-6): GAGVSQSPRYKVAKRGQDVALRCDPISGHVSLFWYQQALGQGPEFLTYFQNEAQLDKSGLPSDRFFAERPEGSVSTLKIQRTQQEDSAVYLCASSPQGQGSPLHFGNGTRLTVT.

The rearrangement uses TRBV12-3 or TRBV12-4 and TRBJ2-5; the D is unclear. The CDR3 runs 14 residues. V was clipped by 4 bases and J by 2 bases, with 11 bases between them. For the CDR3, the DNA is TGTGCCAGCAGTTCGGGCCGGAGACAAGAGACCCAGTACTTC. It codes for CASSSGRRQETQYF.

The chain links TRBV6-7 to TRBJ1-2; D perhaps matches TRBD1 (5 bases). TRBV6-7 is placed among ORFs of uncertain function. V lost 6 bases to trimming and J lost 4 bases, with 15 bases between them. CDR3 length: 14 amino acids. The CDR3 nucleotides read TGTGCCAGCAGCCGGCGGGGCGGACCCTATGGCTACACCTTC. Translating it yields CASSRRGGPYGYTF.

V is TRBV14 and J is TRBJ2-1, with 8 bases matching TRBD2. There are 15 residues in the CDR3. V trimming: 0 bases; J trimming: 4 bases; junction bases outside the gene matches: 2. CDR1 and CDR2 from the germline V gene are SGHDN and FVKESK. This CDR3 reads CASSQEASGYNEQFF. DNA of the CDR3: TGTGCCAGCAGCCAAGAGGCTAGCGGGTACAATGAGCAGTTCTTC.

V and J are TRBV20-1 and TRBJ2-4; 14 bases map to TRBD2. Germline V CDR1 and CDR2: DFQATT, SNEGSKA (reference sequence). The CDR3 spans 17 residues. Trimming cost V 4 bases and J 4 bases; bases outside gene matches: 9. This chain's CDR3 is CSAKTSGGADRKNIQYF. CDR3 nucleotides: TGCAGTGCTAAGACTAGCGGGGGGGCGGACCGAAAAAACATTCAGTACTTC.

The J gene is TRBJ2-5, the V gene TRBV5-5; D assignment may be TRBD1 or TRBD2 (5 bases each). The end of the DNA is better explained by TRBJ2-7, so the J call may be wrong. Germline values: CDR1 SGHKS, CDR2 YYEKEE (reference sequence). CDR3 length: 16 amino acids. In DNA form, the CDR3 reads TGTGCCAGCAGCTTGGGGGGACCAACTCCCTACAACGAGCAGTACTTC. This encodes CASSLGGPTPYNEQYF.

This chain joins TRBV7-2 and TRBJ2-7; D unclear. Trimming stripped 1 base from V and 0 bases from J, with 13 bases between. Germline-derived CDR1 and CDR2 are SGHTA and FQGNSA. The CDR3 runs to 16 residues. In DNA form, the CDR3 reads TGTGCCAGCAGCTTAGGCCCCTTTTCCCGCTCCTACGAGCAGTACTTC. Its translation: CASSLGPFSRSYEQYF.

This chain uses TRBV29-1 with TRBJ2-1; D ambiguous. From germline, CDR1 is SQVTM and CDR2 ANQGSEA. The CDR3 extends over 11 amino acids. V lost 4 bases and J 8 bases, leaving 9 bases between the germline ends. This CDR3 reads CSVAVRDEQFF. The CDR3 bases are TGCAGCGTTGCCGTAAGGGATGAGCAGTTCTTC.